This T cell receptor beta chain derives from a study of human T cells and chemical hapten exposure (dated by TCRdb to the early 2020s). Background on the whole study: For sensitization, 2% DPC in acetone was applied to a 2 cm by 2 cm area of upper inner arm skin. Throughout the approximately 25-week study period, patients were also given weekly therapeutic DPC doses on the scalp. Patch testing was performed on the upper back with Finn chambers containing 0.01% DPC, and the patch tests were scored after 6 days according to International Contact Dermatitis Research Group standards. Alopecia areata with under or over 50% scalp involvement, alopecia totalis and alopecia universalis were represented in the patient cohort, which was mostly female. Libraries were pooled for sequencing, and variation in per-sample TCR yields was attributed mainly to small differences in library volumes within the pool. This study followed changes in the peripheral blood TCR repertoire in vivo during primary and secondary sensitization of alopecia patients to the hapten diphenylcyclopropenone (DPC). Blood samples were taken from patients before sensitization (week 0) and then at 2, 6 and about 24 weeks after DPC sensitization. Twenty-nine alopecia patients provided blood for TCR sequencing at one to four time points (pre-sensitization, 2, 6 and 24 weeks). Study-wide findings and limitations: Patch test score was positively correlated with the number of PT1 expanded TCRs, with significance at thresholds 8, 16 and 32 but not at 4. The number of TCRs above 1 in 1000 frequency did not change with DPC sensitization; there was no evidence of global repertoire structure alterations. Repeated subsampling changed both the strength of the expansion versus patch-test correlation and the threshold at which the correlation became significant. Expanded TCRs formed significantly more large CDR3 similarity clusters than pre-sensitization or healthy control sets, consistent with antigen-driven responses. All patients had alopecia, a presumed autoimmune disease, so their immune response might differ from that of healthy individuals.

Sample time point, as interpreted from the label and publication: patch test 3, about 24 weeks after DPC sensitization. The treatment or condition label for this specimen denotes: therapeutic diphenylcyclopropenone sensitization with weekly scalp DPC. At every patch-test visit, the blood draw took place before the patch test was put on. Patients were eligible if aged 18 to 70, diagnosed with alopecia and judged suitable for DPC therapy, and pregnant patients were excluded. Unfractionated whole blood was collected in Tempus Blood RNA tubes, and total RNA was extracted from that blood. Turning to this clonotype: The antigen it recognizes is unknown. Per-base qualities were not stored, and no clone one base away is much larger.

The library was made by RACE. Sequencer: NextSeq 500. During library preparation, unique molecular identifiers were attached to individual cDNA molecules so that TCRs could be counted in a quantitative, reproducible way. Both TCR alpha and TCR beta chains were sequenced from each blood RNA sample. As for the authors' bioinformatics: Samples had a median of about 96,000 TCRs, with a range from about 20,000 to 690,600. The Decombinator software suite was used to annotate V, J and CDR3 in the TCR reads. For the PS versus PT1 abundance plots, all samples were subsampled to the same number of TCRs (28,000). Expanded TCRs were defined as absent before sensitization and observed at least eight times at the 2-week time point. TCRdb ran its own pipeline on the public reads, namely fastp trimming at Q25 and MiXCR clone calling, and kept in-frame beta chains. Each entry merges the rows of one CDR3 protein and shows their most common DNA and genes. These V and J calls are TCRdb output, not the study's own analysis. The sample yields approximately 32,000 distinct CDR3 sequences; almost 6% were counted once. The top ten constitute about 6% of the sample.

Looking up the germline V gene yields CDR1 SQVTM and CDR2 ANQGSEA. The junction carries 8 bases between V and J, which are trimmed by 6 bases and 2 bases respectively. The CDR3 covers 11 residues, taking in both the cysteine and the phenylalanine. CDR3 DNA is the only sequence kept; it has 33 bases, read in frame from the first base. The clonotype was recovered from a man aged 25-40 years with alopecia areata. Some clones in this sample may be carry-over from other donors' samples. The source was whole blood, collected in connection with sensitization to the hapten diphenylcyclopropenone (DPC). The chain uses TRBV29-1 and TRBJ2-7; the D gene cannot be resolved reliably. The CDR3: CSVLVTYEQYF. Read as DNA, the sequence is TGCAGCGTCCTGGTTACCTACGAGCAGTACTTC.